This T cell receptor beta chain derives from a study of blood T cell repertoires in COVID-19. For the study at large: The samples span acute and convalescent COVID-19 from the United States, Italy and Spain. PBMCs, B-cell-depleted T cells, or T cells were the source of the cDNA or gDNA that made up the material.

As originally analysed: Scientists estimated how many nucleated cells there were by amplifying reference gene primers. Using immunoSEQ multiplex PCR, the repertoire was profiled, and TCRdb retains in-frame clones only, with some absent. Clonal size and the V and J genes are those of that table, whereas D and trimming came from the DNA. The repertoire consists of some 70,000 clones, with about 91% occurring once and the leading ten covering 5.5% to 7%. The V gene end was trimmed by 4 bases and the J gene end by 7 bases; junction bases not matched to a gene: 3. This CDR3 contains 12 residues. Germline CDR1 SGHDT, CDR2 YYEEEE.

The receptor's source is a woman aged 70 to 79 with acute or convalescent COVID-19. Input material: peripheral blood. The chain couples TRBV5-6 to TRBJ1-1; 8 bases are a match to TRBD1. The CDR3 loop reads CASSPDRGEAFF. The CDR3 nucleotides are TGTGCCAGCAGCCCCGACAGGGGTGAAGCTTTCTTT. Full variable domain (outside the CDR3, taken from reference TRBV5-6 and TRBJ1-1): DAGVTQSPTHLIKTRGQQVTLRCSPKSGHDTVSWYQQALGQGPQFIFQYYEEEERQRGNFPDRFSGHQFPNYSSELNVNALLLGDSALYLCASSPDRGEAFFGQGTRLTVV.